This T cell receptor beta chain was identified during a study of early T cells in non-severe SARS-CoV-2 infection. Study information: Alpha and beta chains were unpaired, from unsorted whole-blood bulk RNA. Study conclusions and caveats: Sequences matched to VDJdb favored anti-spike CD8 responses, while private and CD4 specificities were missed.

About this clonotype: Antigen specificity is unknown.

cDNA molecules, individually, were tagged with unique molecular identifiers. TCRdb re-derived calls from the 5' RACE reads in MiXCR, one entry per CDR3 protein. The table includes some 96,000 distinct CDR3 sequences, 14% to 15% detected once. Input material: whole blood. The source of this sequence is an adult who was a healthcare worker with PCR-confirmed SARS-CoV-2 infection or an uninfected control (not recorded which).

CDR3 nucleotide sequence: TGCGCCAGCAGCCAGTTAGCGGGAGGGAAGTACGAGCAGTACTTC. Its protein product is CASSQLAGGKYEQYF. V and J are TRBV4-3 and TRBJ2-7, with TRBD2 matching over 11 bases. This CDR3 is 15 amino acids long. V gave up 3 bases and J gave up 4 bases; unmatched junction bases: 5. CDR1 and CDR2 from the germline V gene are LGHNA and YSLEER.